This TCR beta chain was sequenced in a study of siplizumab effects on memory and regulatory T cells. Study-wide results and caveats: Alloreactive sequences that could be traced to unstimulated CD4+ memory cells showed a significant reduction under siplizumab. Apparently key alloresponse contributors, naive T cells also seemed more diverse than memory cells.

Clones were read by immunoSEQ multiplex PCR, and TCRdb kept only the in-frame ones, dropping some. The sample records around 87,000 clones, about 87% being singletons. About this clone itself: Antigen unknown.

The CDR3 sequence is 14 residues long. CDR1 and CDR2 (germline): GTSNPN, SVGIG (reference sequence). The ends lost 8 bases at V and 2 bases at J; junction bases unmatched: 10. The clonotype comes from a human donor in good health. The rearrangement uses TRBV30 and TRBJ2-5; TRBD2 aligns across 8 bases. Sample: CD4+ T cells sorted from blood. For the CDR3, the DNA is TGTGCCCGTAGAACTAGCGGAGGGCAAGAGACCCAGTACTTC. This codes for CARRTSGGQETQYF.